Reported below is one T cell receptor (beta chain). The antigen remains undetermined. PCR involved 60 Vbeta and 13 Jbeta primers. The repertoire was sequenced with immunoSEQ multiplex PCR; TCRdb's copy has only in-frame clones and lacks some. The listing contains 130,000 or so clones. Trimming took 3 bases from V and 2 from J; bases not matched to a gene: 8. The CDR3 totals 17 residues. CDR1 and CDR2 (germline): KGHSH, LQKENI. This entry is derived from a study of cytomegalovirus exposure and HLA in healthy donors. Overall study: Prior work identified roughly 120 million unique TCR beta sequences in 150 million to 200 million T cells.

Study-wide findings and caveats: A reported reduction in N-insertions relative to the approximately 600-donor mean was seen in an Asian-associated ancestry cluster in a later analysis. In a later analysis, most CMV-associated TCR beta chains appeared HLA-restricted. Later analysis associated a missense DCLRE1C variant with TCR beta V- and J-gene trimming.

The V gene is TRBV18, the J gene TRBJ1-3, with 9 bases fitting TRBD1. Sequencing was carried out using PBMCs. This receptor was identified in a woman aged 60 to 75 in good health and CMV-seronegative. The CDR3 protein is CASSPSMGQGTGNTIYF. CDR3 bases: TGTGCCAGCTCACCTTCGATGGGACAGGGAACTGGAAACACCATATATTTT.